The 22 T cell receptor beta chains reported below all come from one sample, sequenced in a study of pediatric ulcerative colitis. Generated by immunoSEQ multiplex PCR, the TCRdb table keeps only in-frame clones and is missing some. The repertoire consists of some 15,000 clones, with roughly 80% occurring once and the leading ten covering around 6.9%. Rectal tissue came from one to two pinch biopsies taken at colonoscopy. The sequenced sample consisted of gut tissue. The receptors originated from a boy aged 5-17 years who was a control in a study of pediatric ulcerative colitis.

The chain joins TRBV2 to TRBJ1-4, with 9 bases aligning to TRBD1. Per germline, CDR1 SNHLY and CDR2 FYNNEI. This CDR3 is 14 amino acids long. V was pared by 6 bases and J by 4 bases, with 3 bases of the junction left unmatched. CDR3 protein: CASRWGQGNEKLFF. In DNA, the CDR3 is TGTGCCAGCAGATGGGGACAGGGTAATGAAAAACTGTTTTTT.

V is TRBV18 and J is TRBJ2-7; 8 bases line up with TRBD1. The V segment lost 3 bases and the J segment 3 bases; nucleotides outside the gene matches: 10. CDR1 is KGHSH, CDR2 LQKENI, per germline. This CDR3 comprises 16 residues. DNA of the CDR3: TGTGCCAGCTCACCGAACCGACAGGGGAGAGACTACGAGCAGTACTTC. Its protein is CASSPNRQGRDYEQYF. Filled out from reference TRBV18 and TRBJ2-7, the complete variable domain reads NAGVMQNPRHLVRRRGQEARLRCSPMKGHSHVYWYRQLPEEGLKFMVYLQKENIIDESGMPKERFSAEFPKEGPSILRIQQVVRGDSAAYFCASSPNRQGRDYEQYFGPGTRLTVT.

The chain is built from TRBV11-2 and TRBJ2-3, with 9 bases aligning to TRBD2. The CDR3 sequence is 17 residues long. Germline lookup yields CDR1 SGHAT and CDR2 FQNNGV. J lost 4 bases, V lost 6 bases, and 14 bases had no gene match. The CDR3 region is CASRGMAGGPRADTQYF. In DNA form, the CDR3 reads TGTGCCAGCAGGGGGATGGCGGGAGGGCCAAGGGCAGATACGCAGTATTTT.

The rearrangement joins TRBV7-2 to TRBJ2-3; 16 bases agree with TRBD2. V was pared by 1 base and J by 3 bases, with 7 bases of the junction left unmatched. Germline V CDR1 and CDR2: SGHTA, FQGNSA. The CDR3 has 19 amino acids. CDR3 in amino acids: CASSLDGGLAGGLTDTQYF. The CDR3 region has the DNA TGTGCCAGCAGCTTAGATGGGGGACTAGCGGGAGGGCTGACAGATACGCAGTATTTT.

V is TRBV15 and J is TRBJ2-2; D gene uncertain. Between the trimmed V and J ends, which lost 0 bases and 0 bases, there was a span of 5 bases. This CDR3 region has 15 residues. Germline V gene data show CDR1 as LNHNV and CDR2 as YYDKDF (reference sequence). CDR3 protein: CATSRDPANTGELFF. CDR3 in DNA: TGTGCCACCAGCAGAGATCCGGCGAACACCGGGGAGCTGTTTTTT.

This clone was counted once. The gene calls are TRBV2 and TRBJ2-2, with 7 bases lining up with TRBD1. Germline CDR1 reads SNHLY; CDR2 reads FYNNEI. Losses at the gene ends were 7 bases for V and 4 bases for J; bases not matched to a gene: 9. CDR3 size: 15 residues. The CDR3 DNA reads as TGTGCCAGCATTGGTGACAGGGTGAGCACCGGGGAGCTGTTTTTT. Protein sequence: CASIGDRVSTGELFF.

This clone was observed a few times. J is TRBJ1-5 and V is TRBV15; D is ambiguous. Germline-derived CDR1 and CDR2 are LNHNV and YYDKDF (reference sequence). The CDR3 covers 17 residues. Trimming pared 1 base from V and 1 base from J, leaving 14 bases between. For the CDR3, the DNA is TGTGCCACCAGCAGAGTCCCAACACGGATAAGCAATCAGCCCCAGCATTTT. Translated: CATSRVPTRISNQPQHF.

As DNA, the CDR3 is TGTGCCAGCAGTGACCGGGCTATCTCCTACGAGCAGTACTTC. Its protein is CASSDRAISYEQYF. The chain is built from TRBV25-1 and TRBJ2-7, with D hard to call. The CDR3 consists of 14 residues. The V gene's germline CDR1 is MGHDK and CDR2 SYGVNS. Deletions cut 3 bases from V and 0 bases from J, with 9 bases between.

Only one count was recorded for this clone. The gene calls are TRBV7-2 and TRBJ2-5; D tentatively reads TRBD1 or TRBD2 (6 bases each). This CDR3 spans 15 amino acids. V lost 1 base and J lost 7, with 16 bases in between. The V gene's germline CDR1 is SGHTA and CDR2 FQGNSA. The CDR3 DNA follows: TGTGCCAGCAGCTTAGGGGGGGCAGGGTCGGCGACCCAGTACTTC. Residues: CASSLGGAGSATQYF.

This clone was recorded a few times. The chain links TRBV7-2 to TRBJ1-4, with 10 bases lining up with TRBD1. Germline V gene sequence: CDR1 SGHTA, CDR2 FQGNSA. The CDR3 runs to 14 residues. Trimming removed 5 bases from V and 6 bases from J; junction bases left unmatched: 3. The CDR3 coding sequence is TGTGCCAGCAGCGACGGACAGGGGGATGAAAAACTGTTTTTT. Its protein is CASSDGQGDEKLFF.

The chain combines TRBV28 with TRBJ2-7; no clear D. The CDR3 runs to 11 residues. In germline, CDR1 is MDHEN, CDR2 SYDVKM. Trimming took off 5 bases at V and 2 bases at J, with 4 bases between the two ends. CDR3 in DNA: TGTGCCAGCAGTAGGGCCTACGAGCAGTACTTC. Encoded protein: CASSRAYEQYF.

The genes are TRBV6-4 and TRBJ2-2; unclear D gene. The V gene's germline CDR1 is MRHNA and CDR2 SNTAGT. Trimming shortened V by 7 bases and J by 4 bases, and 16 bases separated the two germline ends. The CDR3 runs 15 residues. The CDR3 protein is CASTKRTTTTGELFF. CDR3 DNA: TGTGCCAGCACTAAGAGGACCACCACCACCGGGGAGCTGTTTTTT.

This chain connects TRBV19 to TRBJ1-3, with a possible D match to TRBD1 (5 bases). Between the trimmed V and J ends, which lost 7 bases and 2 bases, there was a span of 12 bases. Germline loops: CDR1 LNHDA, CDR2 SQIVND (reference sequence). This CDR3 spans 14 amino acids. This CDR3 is CASKEGLTGNTIYF. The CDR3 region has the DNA TGTGCCAGTAAGGAGGGGTTGACTGGAAACACCATATATTTT.

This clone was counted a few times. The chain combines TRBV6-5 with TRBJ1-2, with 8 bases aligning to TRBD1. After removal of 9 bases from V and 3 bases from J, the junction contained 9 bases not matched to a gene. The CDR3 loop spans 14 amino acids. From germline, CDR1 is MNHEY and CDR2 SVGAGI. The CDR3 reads CASHRAGGDYGYTF. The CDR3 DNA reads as TGTGCCAGTCATAGGGCAGGGGGCGACTATGGCTACACCTTC.

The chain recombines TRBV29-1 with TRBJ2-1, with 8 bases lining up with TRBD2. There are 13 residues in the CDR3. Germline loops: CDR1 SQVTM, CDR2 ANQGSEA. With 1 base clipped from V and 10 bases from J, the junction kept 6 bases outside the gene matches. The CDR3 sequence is CSVEGLAGSEQFF. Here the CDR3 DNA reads TGCAGCGTTGAAGGCCTAGCGGGTTCCGAGCAGTTCTTC.

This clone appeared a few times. The CDR3 region is CASSQDQNTEAFF. The CDR3 bases are TGCGCCAGCAGCCAGGACCAGAACACTGAAGCTTTCTTT. The rearrangement joins TRBV5-1 to TRBJ1-1; D gene ambiguous. The CDR3 consists of 13 residues. The germline V and J ends were trimmed by 4 bases and 1 base, with 8 bases remaining between them. CDR1 SGHRS and CDR2 YFSETQ come from the germline V gene.

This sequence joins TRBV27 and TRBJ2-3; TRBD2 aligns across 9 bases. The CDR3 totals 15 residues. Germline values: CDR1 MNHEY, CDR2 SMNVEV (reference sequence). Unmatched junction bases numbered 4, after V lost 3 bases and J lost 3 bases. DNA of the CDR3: TGTGCCAGCAGTTTCGCGGGGGGGGGTACAGATACGCAGTATTTT. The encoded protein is CASSFAGGGTDTQYF.

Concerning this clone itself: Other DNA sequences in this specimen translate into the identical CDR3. CDR3 protein: CASSLGRANEAFF. The CDR3 DNA follows: TGTGCCAGCAGCTTAGGAAGGGCCAATGAAGCTTTCTTT. The chain couples TRBV7-2 to TRBJ1-1, with D unresolved. The CDR3 is made up of 13 amino acids. Trimming shortened V by 1 base and J by 7 bases, and 10 bases separated the two germline ends. The germline CDR1 and CDR2 sequences are SGHTA and FQGNSA.

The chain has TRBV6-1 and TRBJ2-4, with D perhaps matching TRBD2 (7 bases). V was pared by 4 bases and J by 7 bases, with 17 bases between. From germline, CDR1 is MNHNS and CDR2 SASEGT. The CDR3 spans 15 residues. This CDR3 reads CASSANRRGGNIQYF. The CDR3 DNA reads TGTGCCAGCAGTGCGAACAGGAGGGGGGGGAACATTCAGTACTTC.

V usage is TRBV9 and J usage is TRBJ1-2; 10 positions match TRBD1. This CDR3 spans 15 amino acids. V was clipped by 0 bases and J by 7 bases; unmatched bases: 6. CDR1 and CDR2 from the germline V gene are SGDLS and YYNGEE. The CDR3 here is CASSVDGQGVFGYTF. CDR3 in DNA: TGTGCCAGCAGCGTAGATGGACAGGGGGTTTTTGGCTACACCTTC. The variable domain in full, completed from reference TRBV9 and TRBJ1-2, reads DSGVTQTPKHLITATGQRVTLRCSPRSGDLSVYWYQQSLDQGLQFLIQYYNGEERAKGNILERFSAQQFPDLHSELNLSSLELGDSALYFCASSVDGQGVFGYTFGSGTRLTVV.

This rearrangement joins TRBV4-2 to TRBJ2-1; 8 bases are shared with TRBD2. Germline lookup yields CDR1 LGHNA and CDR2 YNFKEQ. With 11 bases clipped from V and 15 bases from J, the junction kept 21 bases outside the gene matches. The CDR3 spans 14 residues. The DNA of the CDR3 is TGTGCCGCGGGAGAGCGGGAGCCCTCGGGGTTATGGTTCTTC. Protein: CAAGEREPSGLWFF.

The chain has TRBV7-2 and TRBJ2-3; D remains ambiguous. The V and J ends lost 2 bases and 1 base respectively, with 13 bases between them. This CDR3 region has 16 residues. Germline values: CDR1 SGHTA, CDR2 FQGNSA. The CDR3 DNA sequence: TGTGCCAGCAGCTTAAATGGACGTCGCGGCACAGATACGCAGTATTTT. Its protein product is CASSLNGRRGTDTQYF.